This entry features one TCR beta chain sequence. The data stem from a study of PD-L1 blockade in urothelial cancer. Looking at the study overall: The year 2014 saw patients start atezolizumab, 1,200 mg intravenously every 3 weeks. Analyzed time points were 3 weeks (second dose) and 6 weeks after therapy began. Per blood sample, T cells had a median of roughly 150,000.

Time point meaning: pretreatment peripheral blood. Spike-ins of synthetic TCR analog templates went into each PCR. The data were produced by immunoSEQ multiplex PCR, yet TCRdb's version contains in-frame clones alone and is incomplete. Here the sample spans roughly 52,000 clones, about four fifths being singletons. The CDR3 consists of 16 residues. The V end was cut by 2 bases, the J end by 0 bases, with 12 bases between. Germline CDR1 is MNHEY and CDR2 is SVGAGI. The source was PBMCs, collected around atezolizumab (anti-PD-L1) treatment. The TCR comes from a man between 70 and 80 years old with urothelial cancer. The chain has TRBV6-5 and TRBJ2-3; D unresolved. CDR3 amino acids: CASSYTRGSSTDTQYF. CDR3 nucleotide sequence: TGTGCCAGCAGTTACACCCGAGGTTCTAGCACAGATACGCAGTATTTT.